The rows below give T cell receptor beta chains drawn from one sample of a study of glioma-infiltrating T cells. Via MiXCR, TCRdb re-called the multiplex PCR reads, giving one row per CDR3 protein. The sample carries over 130,000 distinct CDR3 sequences, around 40% recorded once. The sequencing sample was made of glioma tissue, nonneoplastic brain tissue, or PBMCs (not recorded which). All receptors derive from a human donor with low-grade glioma or glioblastoma, undergoing nonglioma brain surgery, or in good health (not recorded which). CDR3s leave out the opening cysteine and the closing phenylalanine or tryptophan.

j_call cdr3_length v_call cdr3_aa
TRBJ2-5 13 TRBV4-1 ASSQGVMERETQY
TRBJ2-1 14 TRBV30 AWSGWGGAGGNEQF
TRBJ1-6 11 TRBV6-2/TRBV6-3 ASSYRGYSPLH
TRBJ2-2 13 TRBV28 ASAPGTGWTGELF
TRBJ1-2 11 TRBV7-6 ASSWSGGYGYT
TRBJ2-3 15 TRBV7-2 ASSPRLAGGMTDTQY
TRBJ2-3 12 TRBV11-2 ASSLRWGTDTQY
TRBJ1-1 13 TRBV20-1 SAPPVPGQGAKAF
TRBJ2-2 14 TRBV19 ASRDLAGDYTGELF
TRBJ1-1 15 TRBV6-2/TRBV6-3 ASSSPPLGHLNTEAF
TRBJ2-7 13 TRBV27 ASRRATGGKDEQY
TRBJ2-5 12 TRBV5-4 ASSLVSGTETQY
TRBJ1-5 12 TRBV20-1 SASRGTGDQPQH
TRBJ1-2 12 TRBV4-1 ASSQGVTLEGYT
TRBJ1-1 12 TRBV6-6 ASSYSKGDTEAF
TRBJ2-5 11 TRBV7-6 ASSPAPGETQY
TRBJ2-6 12 TRBV12-3/TRBV12-4 ASSSQGAANVLT
TRBJ2-7 12 TRBV4-1 ASSQDAGAYEQY
TRBJ1-5 13 TRBV19 ASILSGTGGQPQH
TRBJ2-1 13 TRBV20-1 SAPAGRGSYNEQF
TRBJ2-3 16 TRBV7-2 ASSRRLAGGFSTDTQY
TRBJ2-1 9 TRBV6-1 ATHDYNEQF
TRBJ2-7 12 TRBV20-1 SARSRTSVNEQY
TRBJ2-1 13 TRBV2 ASSEASGRYNEQF
TRBJ1-1 11 TRBV27 ACSLSQTVRAF
TRBJ2-7 14 TRBV6-6 ASSESGAGRILEQY
TRBJ2-1 15 TRBV6-2/TRBV6-3 ASSYSMNRGLGGEQF
TRBJ2-4 18 TRBV6-1 ASSEAGLAFQALAKNIQY
TRBJ1-5 14 TRBV4-1 ASSQTDRRGNQPQH
TRBJ1-4 12 TRBV27 ASSLSQAGEKLF
TRBJ2-5 12 TRBV20-1 SAEGTSGQETQY
TRBJ2-7 13 TRBV7-2 ASSADGGGAYEQY
TRBJ2-3 11 TRBV5-1 ASSLPASNTQY
TRBJ2-3 14 TRBV27 ASSSLLAGGTDTQY
TRBJ1-1 11 TRBV28 ASRVTANTEAF
TRBJ2-1 12 TRBV6-1 ASCSVGSYNEQF
TRBJ2-2 12 TRBV27 ASSLWEKGGELF